This T cell receptor (beta chain) was captured by sequencing in a study of CD8+ T cells in alopecia areata. V lost 5 bases and J lost 6, with 14 bases in between. The germline V gene has CDR1 LNHDA and CDR2 SQIVND (reference sequence). This CDR3 is built from 14 residues. Extracted from the samples, RNA was reverse transcribed into cDNA to serve as the sequencing template. TCRdb's table, derived via immunoSEQ multiplex PCR, lists solely in-frame clones and lacks some. Among approximately 110,000 clones, about three fifths were seen once, and the ten largest hold 12%. The treatment here: oral pan-JAK inhibitor, 5-10 mg twice daily.

Source: CD8+ T cells sorted from blood, taken at week 24, from a patient treated with tofacitinib. This TCR was sampled from a human donor with alopecia areata. The chain employs TRBV19 and TRBJ2-1, with D possibly TRBD2 on 6 matching bases. The CDR3: CASSDGGDFNEQFF. CDR3 sequence (DNA): TGTGCCAGTAGTGACGGCGGGGACTTCAATGAGCAGTTCTTC.